This T cell receptor (beta chain) was identified during a study of early T cells in non-severe SARS-CoV-2 infection. Trimming removed 1 base at V and 2 bases at J, with 9 bases between. The CDR3 sequence is 15 residues long. Germline V gene sequence: CDR1 LGHDT, CDR2 YNNKEL (reference sequence). TCRdb ran MiXCR on the 5' RACE reads and lists one entry per CDR3 protein. Among roughly 60,000 distinct CDR3 sequences listed, roughly 5.5% were seen once. This clonotype showed up many times. The rearrangement joins TRBV3-1 to TRBJ1-5, with a tentative D call TRBD1 (5 bases). Sample: whole blood. This receptor was taken from an adult who was a healthcare worker with PCR-confirmed SARS-CoV-2 infection or an uninfected control (not recorded which). The CDR3 DNA reads as TGTGCCAGCAGCCAAGGAGGGGTGCGCAATCAGCCCCAGCATTTT. Its protein product is CASSQGGVRNQPQHF.